This T cell receptor beta chain was identified during a study of CD8 T cells in Susac syndrome. TCR beta was sequenced from blood CD8+ and CD4+ T cells. TEMRA cells were FACS-enriched, while CD8+ and CD4+ T cells were negatively isolated. The germline CDR1 and CDR2 sequences are SGHNT and YYREEE (reference sequence). CDR3 length: 14 residues. J was trimmed by 4 bases and V by 4 bases; bases with no gene match: 3. Random hexamers were used to reverse transcribe the RNA input (roughly 0.5 to 1 ug). Amplification of TCR beta CDR3 by immunoSEQ multiplex PCR spanned 54 Vbeta and 13 Jbeta. Using its own MiXCR run on the immunoSEQ multiplex PCR reads, TCRdb lists one record per CDR3 protein. The sample has over 120,000 distinct CDR3 sequences, approximately 94% seen once; the top ten hold under 0.095%.

The origin of this receptor is a human donor in good health. The chain links TRBV5-4 to TRBJ2-1, with 9 bases that match TRBD1. The sample consisted of CD4+ T cells from PBMCs. Here the CDR3 reads CASSEQGAYNEQFF. DNA of the CDR3: TGTGCCAGCAGCGAACAGGGGGCGTACAATGAGCAGTTCTTC.